The TCR beta chain described here comes from a study of blood T cells in healthy people across ages. Across the study: The capture of about one barcoded beta molecule per two T cells was achieved by template switching.

For the second PCR, which ran for about 6 to 11 cycles, a sample-barcoded 5' primer and a J-beta primer mix were used. TCRdb re-called the 5' RACE reads through MiXCR, storing one row per CDR3 protein. The sample lists approximately 770,000 distinct CDR3 sequences, roughly 50% occurring once. This CDR3 is 15 amino acids long. Per germline, CDR1 MRHNA and CDR2 SNTAGT. The V end was cut by 6 bases, the J end by 3 bases, with 17 bases between. Study-wide results and caveats: Estimated diversity, derived from one million T cells, was regarded as an underestimate. Shifts in expanded clonotypes may have been confounded by donor CMV status, which was unknown.

In regard to this clonotype: Its antigen is currently unknown.

The sequence was collected from a man younger than 45 in good health. The V gene is TRBV6-4, the J gene TRBJ1-2; the D gene is possibly TRBD1 (5 bases). The source material was blood. For the CDR3, the DNA is TGTGCCAGCAGAGGCCCTCCGGGAGGGGACTATGGCTACACCTTC. Translated: CASRGPPGGDYGYTF.